This T cell receptor beta chain was identified in a study of human T cells and chemical hapten exposure. Germline assignment: CDR1 SGHRS and CDR2 YFSETQ. Trimming removed 2 bases from V and 15 bases from J; junction bases left unmatched: 5. CDR3 size: 11 residues. The template was total RNA from unfractionated whole blood. TCRdb re-analysed the 5' RACE reads in MiXCR, keeping a single row per CDR3 protein. This table has 95,000 to 120,000 distinct CDR3 sequences, 19% appearing once. The TCR originated in a human donor in good health. The chain links TRBV5-1 to TRBJ2-1, with TRBD2 matching 7 bases. CDR3 in DNA: TGCGCCAGCAGCTTAGCGGGGCCCCTGTTCTTC. Its translation: CASSLAGPLFF.